Below, 20 T cell receptor beta chains from the same sample are listed, as sequenced in a study of T-cell memory formation after mild COVID-19. Via MiXCR, TCRdb re-called the 5' RACE reads, giving one row per CDR3 protein. The repertoire has about 190,000 distinct CDR3 sequences, about 18% of them found once; the top ten carry roughly 2.4%. Sequencing was carried out using PBMCs or a T cell subset sorted from them (not recorded which). These receptors were collected from an adult woman who had mild COVID-19 (a few samples of this study predate the infection). Cell type and time point are not known.

The table lists this clonotype with a few counts. V and J are TRBV19 and TRBJ2-1; no clear D gene. Germline CDR1 is LNHDA and CDR2 is SQIVND (reference sequence). This CDR3 region has 15 residues. V was pared by 8 bases and J by 0 bases, with 14 bases between. This CDR3 reads CASRGGVVSYNEQFF. The CDR3, as DNA: TGTGCCAGTCGCGGTGGGGTAGTCTCCTACAATGAGCAGTTCTTC.

V is TRBV24-1 and J is TRBJ1-1; 8 bases agree with TRBD1. The germline V gene has CDR1 KGHDR and CDR2 SFDVKD. This CDR3 has 15 residues. The junction had 4 bases not matched to a gene; V was cut back by 4 bases and J by 1 base. CDR3 amino acids: CATSDPTGGNTEAFF. The CDR3 nucleotides read TGTGCCACCAGTGACCCCACAGGGGGGAACACTGAAGCTTTCTTT.

The chain is built from TRBV20-1 and TRBJ2-3; maybe TRBD1 (5 bases). This CDR3 is 14 amino acids long. Germline lookup yields CDR1 DFQATT and CDR2 SNEGSKA (reference sequence). V lost 1 base, J lost 0 bases, and 8 bases lay in between. CDR3 protein: CSARGPGSTDTQYF. CDR3 DNA sequence: TGCAGTGCTAGAGGACCAGGGAGCACAGATACGCAGTATTTT.

This clonotype was seen only a few times. The chain is built from TRBV20-1 and TRBJ1-1; D gene uncertain. Germline-derived CDR1 and CDR2 are DFQATT and SNEGSKA (reference sequence). The CDR3 spans 15 residues. V lost 3 bases and J lost 1, with 15 bases in between. CDR3 loop: CSARAGLGPNTEAFF. For the CDR3, the DNA is TGCAGTGCTAGGGCTGGATTGGGTCCGAACACTGAAGCTTTCTTT.

This clonotype has a handful of counts. This chain joins TRBV5-6 and TRBJ1-3; no clear D. Germline V lookup: CDR1 SGHDT, CDR2 YYEEEE. This CDR3 has 13 residues. V was clipped by 4 bases and J by 4 bases, with 9 bases between them. The chain's CDR3 is CASSPEGGNTIYF. The CDR3 DNA reads as TGTGCCAGCAGCCCAGAAGGAGGAAACACCATATATTTT.

This clonotype was found a few times. The chain links TRBV19 to TRBJ2-1; tentatively, D is TRBD1 or TRBD2 (5 bases each). In germline, CDR1 is LNHDA, CDR2 SQIVND (reference sequence). V shed 6 bases and J shed 6 bases, with 15 bases lying between them. The CDR3 sequence is 14 residues long. This CDR3 is CASSGATSTNEQFF. In nucleotides, the CDR3 is TGTGCCAGTAGCGGGGCCACTTCTACCAATGAGCAGTTCTTC.

This clonotype was recorded once. The chain combines TRBV3-1 with TRBJ2-7; TRBD1 matches at 7 bases. The CDR3 contains 12 residues. With V trimmed by 3 bases and J by 5 bases, 1 base remained unmatched. The germline V gene has CDR1 LGHDT and CDR2 YNNKEL (reference sequence). The CDR3 bases are TGTGCCAGCAGCCAGACAGGGCACGAGCAGTACTTC. This sequence encodes CASSQTGHEQYF.

In this sample, this clonotype turned up a few times. The chain has TRBV5-1 and TRBJ1-5; possible D gene TRBD1, 5 bases. Germline CDR1 is SGHRS and CDR2 is YFSETQ. The CDR3 has 15 amino acids. V gave up 4 bases and J gave up 2 bases, with 13 bases separating them. CDR3 protein: CASSPGGRGNQPQHF. The CDR3 DNA reads as TGCGCCAGCAGCCCTGGGGGGAGAGGCAATCAGCCCCAGCATTTT.

The J gene is TRBJ2-1, the V gene TRBV12-3 or TRBV12-4; 10 bases map to TRBD2. Trimming took 6 bases from V and 4 from J; bases not matched to a gene: 9. The CDR3 contains 16 residues. Here the CDR3 reads CASSRTSGDFYNEQFF. In nucleotides, the CDR3 is TGTGCCAGCAGCCGAACTAGCGGGGATTTTTACAATGAGCAGTTCTTC.

This clonotype has ten or more counts. The V and J genes are TRBV4-1 and TRBJ2-7; D perhaps matches TRBD2 (6 bases). The germline V gene has CDR1 MGHRA and CDR2 YSYEKL. The CDR3 consists of 15 residues. Trimming cost V 0 bases and J 4 bases, with 13 bases left between them. CDR3 DNA sequence: TGCGCCAGCAGCCAAGAAAATGGAGGGGCATACGAGCAGTACTTC. Protein sequence: CASSQENGGAYEQYF.

This clonotype was counted between two and nine times. V and J are TRBV29-1 and TRBJ2-7; 9 bases align to TRBD2. The CDR3 runs to 13 residues. V lost 5 bases, J lost 5 bases, and 7 bases stayed unmatched. Germline V lookup: CDR1 SQVTM, CDR2 ANQGSEA. In DNA form, the CDR3 reads TGCAGCGTTTTGCTAGCGGGACTTAACGAGCAGTACTTC. Its protein is CSVLLAGLNEQYF.

This clonotype was recorded a few times. The J gene is TRBJ2-5, the V gene TRBV6-6; 7 nucleotides align to TRBD1. From germline, CDR1 is MNHNY and CDR2 SVGAGI (reference sequence). The junction had 12 bases not matched to a gene; V was cut back by 7 bases and J by 1 base. The CDR3 runs 16 residues. The CDR3 loop is CASTPLGTALQETQYF. Here the CDR3 DNA reads TGTGCCAGCACCCCTTTGGGGACAGCCCTCCAAGAGACCCAGTACTTC.

The J gene is TRBJ1-2, the V gene TRBV27, with TRBD1 matching over 7 bases. This CDR3 region has 14 residues. Germline CDR1 MNHEY, CDR2 SMNVEV (reference sequence). The J segment lost 1 base and the V segment lost 4 bases, leaving 3 bases of the junction unmatched. The CDR3 DNA reads TGTGCCAGCAGTTGGGACAGCCGTAACTATGGCTACACCTTC. It yields the protein CASSWDSRNYGYTF.

The chain has TRBV9 and TRBJ2-3; D may be TRBD1 or TRBD2 (6 bases each). The germline V gene encodes CDR1 SGDLS and CDR2 YYNGEE. V lost 7 bases and J 0 bases, leaving 15 bases between the germline ends. The CDR3 loop spans 15 amino acids. The CDR3 loop is CASQEGGSSTDTQYF. CDR3 nucleotides: TGTGCCAGCCAGGAAGGGGGGTCTAGCACAGATACGCAGTATTTT.

This clonotype was seen just once. The CDR3 loop reads CSARDIQGGSGKQYF. DNA of the CDR3: TGCAGTGCTAGAGATATCCAGGGGGGGTCTGGAAAGCAGTACTTC. The chain has TRBV20-1 and TRBJ2-7, with D perhaps matching TRBD1 or TRBD2 (7 bases each). V lost 0 bases and J 8 bases, leaving 20 bases between the germline ends. The CDR3 spans 15 residues. CDR1 DFQATT and CDR2 SNEGSKA come from the germline V gene (reference sequence).

This clonotype was picked up a small number of times. The chain joins TRBV29-1 to TRBJ2-7, with D perhaps matching TRBD2 (5 bases). Germline CDR1 SQVTM, CDR2 ANQGSEA. Trimming left V 4 bases short and J 4 bases short, with 11 bases between. The CDR3 has 12 amino acids. The CDR3 here is CSVVGVAYEQYF. The CDR3 DNA follows: TGCAGCGTTGTCGGAGTAGCGTACGAGCAGTACTTC.

This clonotype occurred a few times. The V call is TRBV20-1, the J call TRBJ1-1, with D tentatively TRBD1 (6 bases). The V gene's germline CDR1 is DFQATT and CDR2 SNEGSKA (reference sequence). Trimming cost V 2 bases and J 8 bases, with 12 bases left between them. There are 12 residues in the CDR3. The CDR3 region has the DNA TGCAGTGCTAGATTACCAGGGGCCGAAGCTTTCTTT. Translation: CSARLPGAEAFF.

This clonotype was recorded only once. The chain links TRBV6-2 or TRBV6-3 to TRBJ1-5; no reliable D call. The V and J ends lost 2 bases and 2 bases respectively, with 7 bases between them. Germline V gene data show CDR1 as MNHEY and CDR2 as SVGEGT. The length of the CDR3 is 14 residues. The chain's CDR3 is CASSYPAGNQPQHF. Written as DNA, the CDR3 is TGTGCCAGCAGTTACCCGGCGGGCAATCAGCCCCAGCATTTT.

The V and J genes are TRBV12-3 or TRBV12-4 and TRBJ1-5, with TRBD1 matching 8 bases. The CDR3 sequence is 13 residues long. J lost 10 bases, V lost 5 bases, and 7 bases had no gene match. This CDR3 is CASSADRASPQHF. The CDR3 DNA is TGTGCCAGCAGTGCGGACAGGGCGAGCCCCCAGCATTTT.

The chain employs TRBV7-3 and TRBJ1-2; possible D gene TRBD1, 5 bases. The CDR3 covers 15 residues. CDR1 is SGHTA, CDR2 FQGTGA, per germline. Trimming removed 5 bases from V and 7 bases from J, with 20 bases in between. The CDR3 loop reads CASSPGPGTIGGYTF. The CDR3 DNA reads TGTGCCAGCAGCCCCGGACCTGGGACGATCGGTGGCTACACCTTC.